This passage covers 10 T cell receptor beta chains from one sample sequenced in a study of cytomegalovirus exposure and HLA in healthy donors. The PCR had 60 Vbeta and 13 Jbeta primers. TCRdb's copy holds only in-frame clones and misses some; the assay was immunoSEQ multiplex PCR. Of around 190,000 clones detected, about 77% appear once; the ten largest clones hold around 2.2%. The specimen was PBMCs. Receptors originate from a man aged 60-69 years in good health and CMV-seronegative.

CDR3 protein: CASSTSQGSAYNEQFF. In DNA, the CDR3 is TGTGCCAGTAGTACATCACAGGGAAGTGCCTACAATGAGCAGTTCTTC. The rearrangement links TRBV19 to TRBJ2-1; TRBD1 might be the D (6 bases). Trimming cost V 4 bases and J 2 bases, with 15 bases left between them. The CDR3 extends over 16 amino acids. Germline V CDR1 and CDR2: LNHDA, SQIVND (reference sequence).

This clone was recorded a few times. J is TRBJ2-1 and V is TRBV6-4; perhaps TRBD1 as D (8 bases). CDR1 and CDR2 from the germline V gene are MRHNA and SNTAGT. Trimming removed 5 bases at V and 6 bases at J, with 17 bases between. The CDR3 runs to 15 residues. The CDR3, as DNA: TGTGCCAGCAGTACGGACAGGGAGGGTGGCAATGAGCAGTTCTTC. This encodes CASSTDREGGNEQFF.

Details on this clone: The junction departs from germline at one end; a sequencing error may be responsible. The CDR3 sequence is CASSLAMRRDPNYGYPF. CDR3 nucleotides: TGCGCCAGCAGCTTGGCCATGAGGCGAGACCCGAACTATGGCTACCCCTTC. The chain is built from TRBV5-1 and TRBJ1-2; no firm D call. The CDR3 is made up of 17 amino acids. Germline lookup yields CDR1 SGHRS and CDR2 YFSETQ.

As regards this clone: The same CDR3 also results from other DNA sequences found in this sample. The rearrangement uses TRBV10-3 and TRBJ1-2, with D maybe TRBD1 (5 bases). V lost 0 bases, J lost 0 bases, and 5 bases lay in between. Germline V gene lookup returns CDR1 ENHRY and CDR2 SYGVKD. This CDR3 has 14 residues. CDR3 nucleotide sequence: TGTGCCATCAGTGAGTCGGGGCCTAACTATGGCTACACCTTC. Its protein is CAISESGPNYGYTF.

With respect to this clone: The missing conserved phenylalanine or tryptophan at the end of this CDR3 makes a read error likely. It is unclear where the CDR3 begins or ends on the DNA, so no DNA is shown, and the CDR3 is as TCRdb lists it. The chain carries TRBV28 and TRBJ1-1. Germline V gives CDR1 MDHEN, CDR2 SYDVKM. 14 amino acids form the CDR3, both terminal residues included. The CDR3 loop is CASSLCGHCNGGQV.

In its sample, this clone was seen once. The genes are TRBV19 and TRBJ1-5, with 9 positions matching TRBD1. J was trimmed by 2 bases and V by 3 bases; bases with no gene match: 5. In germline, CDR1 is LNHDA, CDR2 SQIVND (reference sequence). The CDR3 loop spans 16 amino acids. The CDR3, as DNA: TGTGCCAGTAGTATGGGGACAGGGATGGGCAATCAGCCCCAGCATTTT. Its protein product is CASSMGTGMGNQPQHF.

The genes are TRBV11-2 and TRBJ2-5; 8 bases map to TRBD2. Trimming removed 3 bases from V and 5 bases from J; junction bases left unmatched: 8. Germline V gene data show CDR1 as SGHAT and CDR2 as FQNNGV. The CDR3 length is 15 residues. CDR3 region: CASSFNGGGRETQYF. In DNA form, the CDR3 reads TGTGCCAGCAGCTTTAACGGGGGGGGGCGGGAGACCCAGTACTTC.

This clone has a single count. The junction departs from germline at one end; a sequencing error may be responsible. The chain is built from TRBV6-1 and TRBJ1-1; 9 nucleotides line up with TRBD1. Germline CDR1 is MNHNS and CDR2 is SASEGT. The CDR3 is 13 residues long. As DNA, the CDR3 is TGTGCCAGCAGTCCAGAACAGGGGGCAGGGGTTATCTTT. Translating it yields CASSPEQGAGVIF.

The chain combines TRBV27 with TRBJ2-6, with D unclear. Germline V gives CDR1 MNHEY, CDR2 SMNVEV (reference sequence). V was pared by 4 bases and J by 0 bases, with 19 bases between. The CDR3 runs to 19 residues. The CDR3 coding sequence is TGTGCCAGCAGTTCCCCTAGTAACTCCCTTAGCTCTGGGGCCAACGTCCTGACTTTC. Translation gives CASSSPSNSLSSGANVLTF.

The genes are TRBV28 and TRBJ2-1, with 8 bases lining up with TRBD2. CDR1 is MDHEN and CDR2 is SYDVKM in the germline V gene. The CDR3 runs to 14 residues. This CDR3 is CAGGSGGTLDEQFF. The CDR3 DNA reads TGTGCGGGGGGATCGGGGGGGACCCTCGATGAGCAGTTCTTC.